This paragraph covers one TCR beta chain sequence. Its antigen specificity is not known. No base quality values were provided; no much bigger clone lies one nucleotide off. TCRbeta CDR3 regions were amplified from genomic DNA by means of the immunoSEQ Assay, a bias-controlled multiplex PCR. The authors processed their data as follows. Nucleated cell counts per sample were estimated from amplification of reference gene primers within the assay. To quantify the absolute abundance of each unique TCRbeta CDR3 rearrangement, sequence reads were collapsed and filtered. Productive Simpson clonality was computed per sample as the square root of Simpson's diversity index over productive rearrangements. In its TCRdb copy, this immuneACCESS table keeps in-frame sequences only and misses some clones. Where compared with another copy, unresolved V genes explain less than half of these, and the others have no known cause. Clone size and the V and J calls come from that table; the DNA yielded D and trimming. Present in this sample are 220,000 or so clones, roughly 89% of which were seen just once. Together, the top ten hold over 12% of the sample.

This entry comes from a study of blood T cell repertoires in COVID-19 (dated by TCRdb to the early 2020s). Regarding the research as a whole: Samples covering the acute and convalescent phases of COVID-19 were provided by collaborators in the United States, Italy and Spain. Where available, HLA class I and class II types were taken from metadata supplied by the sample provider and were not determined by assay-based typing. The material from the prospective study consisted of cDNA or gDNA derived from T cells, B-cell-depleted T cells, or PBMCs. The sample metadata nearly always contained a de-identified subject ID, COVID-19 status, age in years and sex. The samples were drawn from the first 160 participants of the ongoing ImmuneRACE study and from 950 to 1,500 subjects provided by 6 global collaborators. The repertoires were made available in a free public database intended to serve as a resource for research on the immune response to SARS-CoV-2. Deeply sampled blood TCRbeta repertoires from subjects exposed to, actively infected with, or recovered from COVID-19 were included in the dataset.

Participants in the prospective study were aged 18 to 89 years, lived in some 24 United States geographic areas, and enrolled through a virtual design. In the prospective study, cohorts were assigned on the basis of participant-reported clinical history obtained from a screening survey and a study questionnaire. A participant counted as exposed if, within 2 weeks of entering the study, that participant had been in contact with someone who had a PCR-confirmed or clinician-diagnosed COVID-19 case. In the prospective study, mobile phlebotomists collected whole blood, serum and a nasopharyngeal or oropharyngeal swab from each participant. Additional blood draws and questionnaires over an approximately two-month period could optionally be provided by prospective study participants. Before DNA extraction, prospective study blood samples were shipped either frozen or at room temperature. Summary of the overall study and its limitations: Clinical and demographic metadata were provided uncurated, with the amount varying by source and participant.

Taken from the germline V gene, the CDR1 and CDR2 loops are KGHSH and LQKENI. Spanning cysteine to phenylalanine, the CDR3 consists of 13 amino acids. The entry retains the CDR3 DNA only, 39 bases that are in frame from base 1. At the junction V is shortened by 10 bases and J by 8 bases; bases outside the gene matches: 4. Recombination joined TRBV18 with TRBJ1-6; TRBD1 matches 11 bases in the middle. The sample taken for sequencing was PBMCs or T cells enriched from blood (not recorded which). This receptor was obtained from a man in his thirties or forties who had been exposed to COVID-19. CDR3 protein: CATRTGGDSPLHF. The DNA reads TGTGCCACACGGACAGGGGGCGATTCACCCCTCCACTTT.